This TCR beta chain was retrieved from a study of cytomegalovirus exposure and HLA in healthy donors. Study results and caveats: There were some public TCRs occurring in many donors, but most TCR sequences were rare. The classifier reportedly diagnosed cytomegalovirus status with high specificity and sensitivity.

A remark on this clone: The antigen is undetermined.

Germline loops: CDR1 GTSNPN, CDR2 SVGIG (reference sequence). V lost 8 bases and J 5 bases, leaving 13 bases between the germline ends. The CDR3 runs to 13 residues. Researchers ran the PCR with 60 Vbeta and 13 Jbeta primers. Some clones are missing from TCRdb's copy, which holds only in-frame ones; the method was immunoSEQ multiplex PCR. The sample includes around 120,000 clones, around 74% of them seen just once. The sequenced sample was PBMCs. This sequence originates from a man in his sixties in good health and CMV-seropositive. This rearrangement joins TRBV30 to TRBJ1-6; TRBD1 might be the D (6 bases). The CDR3 is CAARDNNNSPLHF. The CDR3 coding sequence is TGTGCCGCCCGGGACAACAATAATTCACCCCTCCACTTT.